This T cell receptor (beta chain) was sequenced for a study of metastatic and nonmetastatic thyroid tumors. Looking at the study overall: Across blood and tumor or nodule tissue, repertoires from malignant and benign thyroid patients were compared with one another.

MiXCR re-clonotyped the PCR reads for TCRdb. The profile shows around 89,000 clones, about 15% of them singletons. Losses at the gene ends were 2 bases for V and 4 bases for J; bases not matched to a gene: 9. Germline CDR1 and CDR2: MDHEN and SYDVKM. This CDR3 has 18 amino acids. Treatment of any kind had been given to no patient before thyroid surgery. This clone was seen at least ten times. Distinct nucleotide sequences in the sample also encode this CDR3. Source material: blood. The chain has TRBV28 and TRBJ2-2; the match to TRBD2 covers 11 bases. The sequence was collected from a female donor with papillary thyroid cancer or a benign thyroid nodule (not recorded which). Some clones in this sample may be carry-over from other donors' samples. The CDR3 spells CASSLLAGGLPGTGELFF. The CDR3 DNA reads as TGTGCCAGCAGTTTACTAGCGGGGGGACTCCCGGGCACCGGGGAGCTGTTTTTT. The entire variable domain, with the rest obtained from reference TRBV28 and TRBJ2-2, is as follows: DVKVTQSSRYLVKRTGEKVFLECVQDMDHENMFWYRQDPGLGLRLIYFSYDVKMKEKGDIPEGYSVSREKKERFSLILESASTNQTSMYLCASSLLAGGLPGTGELFFGEGSRLTVL.